This paragraph covers one T cell receptor beta chain sequence. The CDR3 length is 14 residues. CDR1 and CDR2 from the germline V gene are SGHDT and YYEEEE. The ends were cut back, 0 bases at V and 1 base at J, with 7 bases in the middle. The data belong to a study of blood T cell repertoires in COVID-19. Whole-study context: PBMCs, B-cell-depleted T cells, or T cells were the source of the cDNA or gDNA that made up the material.

Sequencing used immunoSEQ multiplex PCR; TCRdb keeps in-frame clones, though not all of them. The sample carries 50,000 to 65,000 clones, around 87% recorded once. The chain is built from TRBV5-6 and TRBJ1-1; tentatively, D is TRBD1 (5 bases). This receptor was obtained from a human donor in a cohort sampled during active COVID-19. Sequencing used peripheral blood. CDR3 protein: CASSLGGQNTEAFF. The CDR3 bases are TGTGCCAGCAGCTTGGGGGGCCAGAACACTGAAGCTTTCTTT. Complete variable domain (other parts from reference TRBV5-6 and TRBJ1-1): DAGVTQSPTHLIKTRGQQVTLRCSPKSGHDTVSWYQQALGQGPQFIFQYYEEEERQRGNFPDRFSGHQFPNYSSELNVNALLLGDSALYLCASSLGGQNTEAFFGQGTRLTVV.